This T cell receptor (beta chain) was captured in a study of blood T cell repertoires in COVID-19. Produced via immunoSEQ multiplex PCR; TCRdb's table is partial and in-frame only. The profile covers around 100,000 clones, with about 90% appearing a single time and roughly 5% taken by the ten largest. Source material: peripheral blood. The sequence came from a human donor in a cohort sampled during active COVID-19.

The CDR3 DNA is TGTGCCAGCAGACCCGGGACAGACAACACCGGGGAGCTGTTTTTT. This translates into CASRPGTDNTGELFF. V is TRBV28 and J is TRBJ2-2; 7 nucleotides agree with TRBD1. CDR3 size: 15 residues. CDR1 is MDHEN and CDR2 is SYDVKM in the germline V gene. The ends lost 6 bases at V and 2 bases at J; junction bases unmatched: 6.